A selection of T cell receptor beta chains follows, all from one sample in a study of control samples from healthy donors and cancer patients. Assay: immunoSEQ multiplex PCR; the TCRdb copy retains only in-frame clones and omits some. The sample yields approximately 150,000 clones, approximately 94% seen once. Specimen: blood. All receptors derive from a woman between 18 and 29 years old in good health. The CDR3 runs from the conserved cysteine through the conserved F or W. The D gene is left open where the match is weak. Clone sizes are given selectively: once, few, many, or a class where the clone is expanded.

clone_size j_call d_call v_call cdr3_aa cdr3_nt
NA TRBJ2-7 NA TRBV6-1 CASSELWNEQYF TGTGCCAGCAGTGAACTATGGAACGAGCAGTACTTC
once TRBJ1-1 TRBD1 TRBV5-1 CASSLGWAFTGGVVNTEAFF TGCGCCAGCAGCTTGGGCTGGGCTTTTACAGGGGGCGTCGTAAACACTGAAGCTTTCTTT
NA TRBJ2-5 NA TRBV3-1/TRBV3-2 CASSQSGAHTKETQYF TGTGCCAGCAGCCAATCGGGGGCTCACACCAAAGAGACCCAGTACTTC
NA TRBJ2-2 NA TRBV4-2 CASSQENRRQKTGELFF TGTGCCAGCAGCCAAGAGAACCGCCGACAGAAGACCGGGGAGCTGTTTTTT
NA TRBJ2-1 TRBD2 TRBV7-3 CASSPGTSADEQFF TGTGCCAGCAGCCCCGGGACTAGCGCGGATGAGCAGTTCTTC
NA TRBJ1-1 NA TRBV5-8 CASSFRWRESGPKTEAFF TGTGCCAGCAGCTTCCGCTGGAGAGAATCGGGCCCGAAGACTGAAGCTTTCTTT
NA TRBJ2-1 TRBD2 TRBV11-2 CASSLSLAGGVYNEQFF TGTGCCAGCAGCTTAAGTCTAGCGGGAGGTGTCTACAATGAGCAGTTCTTC
NA TRBJ1-1 NA TRBV12-3/TRBV12-4 CASSLEIFTEAFF TGTGCCAGCAGCCTCGAGATCTTTACTGAAGCTTTCTTT
NA TRBJ1-3 NA TRBV7-2 CASSLEGTLSGNTIYF TGTGCCAGCAGCTTAGAAGGCACCCTCTCTGGAAACACCATATATTTT
NA TRBJ2-1 NA TRBV6-5 CASSSNGEQFF TGTGCCAGCAGTTCCAACGGGGAGCAGTTCTTC
NA TRBJ2-3 NA TRBV11-2 CASSGGWGTDTQYF TGTGCCAGCAGCGGGGGTTGGGGCACAGATACGCAGTATTTT
NA TRBJ2-3 NA TRBV10-3 CASRRDTDTQYF TGTGCCTCTCGCAGGGACACAGATACGCAGTATTTT
NA TRBJ1-5 TRBD1 TRBV25-1 CASSEGQGAGQPQHF TGTGCCAGCAGTGAAGGACAGGGGGCTGGTCAGCCCCAGCATTTT
NA TRBJ1-2 NA TRBV6-5 CASSYNGQPNYGYTF TGTGCCAGCAGTTACAACGGACAGCCTAACTATGGCTACACCTTC
NA TRBJ1-1 NA TRBV27 CASSLWVPGRTGTEAFF TGTGCCAGCAGTCTCTGGGTCCCAGGTCGGACGGGCACTGAAGCTTTCTTT
NA TRBJ1-2 NA TRBV28 CASSSPGGGQGYGYTF TGTGCCAGCAGTTCCCCTGGGGGGGGCCAGGGGTATGGCTACACCTTC
few TRBJ1-2 TRBD1 TRBV24-1 CATRPTGQGPSENYGYTF TGTGCCACCAGACCCACGGGACAGGGGCCTTCTGAGAACTATGGCTACACCTTC
NA TRBJ1-2 NA TRBV2 CASSEARGISLSHGYTF TGTGCCAGCAGTGAAGCGCGAGGGATCTCTCTCTCTCATGGCTACACCTTC
once TRBJ2-3 NA TRBV12-3/TRBV12-4 CASSFVTDTQYF TGTGCCAGCAGTTTCGTCACAGATACGCAGTATTTT
once TRBJ1-3 NA TRBV10-3 CAIRPDASSGNTIYF TGTGCCATCAGGCCTGACGCCTCCTCTGGAAACACCATATATTTT
NA TRBJ2-5 NA TRBV5-1 CASKGEGETQYF TGCGCCAGCAAGGGGGAAGGGGAGACCCAGTACTTC
NA TRBJ1-1 TRBD1 TRBV14 CASSRGQGQKAFF TGTGCCAGCAGCCGCGGACAGGGTCAAAAAGCTTTCTTT
NA TRBJ1-1 NA TRBV6-5 CASSYGLQGFTEAFF TGTGCCAGCAGTTACGGTTTACAGGGCTTCACTGAAGCTTTCTTT
NA TRBJ1-6 NA TRBV10-1 CASSYGTPNSPLHF TGCGCCAGCAGCTACGGGACACCCAATTCACCCCTCCACTTT
NA TRBJ2-5 NA TRBV7-3 CASSDNFGGPEETQYF TGTGCCAGCAGCGATAATTTCGGGGGGCCGGAGGAGACCCAGTACTTC
NA TRBJ2-5 TRBD1 TRBV6-2/TRBV6-3 CASSYGPGGRETQYF TGTGCCAGCAGTTACGGGCCAGGGGGCAGGGAGACCCAGTACTTC
NA TRBJ1-5 NA TRBV24-1 CATSDPGHPRGPQHF TGTGCCACCAGTGACCCGGGACACCCCCGGGGGCCCCAGCATTTT
NA TRBJ2-4 NA TRBV6-2/TRBV6-3 CASSYRNIQYF TGTGCCAGCAGTTACCGAAACATTCAGTACTTC
NA TRBJ2-2 NA TRBV18 CASLVTPGELFF TGTGCCAGCTTGGTTACCCCCGGGGAGCTGTTTTTT
NA TRBJ1-1 NA TRBV4-1 CASSQGGGRNTEAFF TGCGCCAGCAGCCAAGGGGGTGGCAGGAACACTGAAGCTTTCTTT